The 31 T cell receptor beta chains below were found in one sample sequenced in a study of T cells in Graves' hyperthyroidism and ophthalmopathy. There were TCR beta CDR3 regions amplified from RNA transcripts. HTBI primers were used for first-round RT-PCR of the TCR CDR3. TCRdb ran MiXCR on the multiplex PCR reads and lists one entry per CDR3 protein. The table shows 500,000 to 750,000 distinct CDR3 sequences, with about a sixth occurring only once. The sequenced material came from blood. These receptors all stem from a woman in her 30s with Graves' hyperthyroidism.

Ten or more counts support this clonotype. The chain uses TRBV28 and TRBJ1-1; no definite D call. CDR1 is MDHEN, CDR2 SYDVKM, per germline. Between the trimmed V and J ends, which lost 5 bases and 0 bases, there was a span of 4 bases. The CDR3 has 12 amino acids. Here the CDR3 reads CASSTLNTEAFF. The DNA for the CDR3 is TGTGCCAGCAGTACCTTGAACACTGAAGCTTTCTTT.

At least ten counts were recorded for this clonotype. Here the CDR3 DNA reads TGTGCCAGCAGTCATTCGGGACCAAAGATCTATGGCTACACCTTC. It translates to CASSHSGPKIYGYTF. The chain uses TRBV3-1 and TRBJ1-2; tentatively, D is TRBD1 (5 bases). The ends were cut back, 6 bases at V and 4 bases at J, with 18 bases in the middle. Per the germline V gene, CDR1 is LGHDT and CDR2 is YNNKEL (reference sequence). The CDR3 sequence is 15 residues long.

V and J are TRBV9 and TRBJ2-5; maybe TRBD1 (6 bases). The V end lost 0 bases, the J end lost 5 bases, and 17 bases lay between the germline ends. Germline CDR1 reads SGDLS; CDR2 reads YYNGEE. The CDR3 runs 16 residues. CDR3 bases: TGTGCCAGCAGCGTAGGGGACACCAGACCCCGGGAGACCCAGTACTTC. Translating it yields CASSVGDTRPRETQYF.

This clonotype was observed at least ten times. The chain recombines TRBV27 with TRBJ2-3; D not resolved. Germline V gene data show CDR1 as MNHEY and CDR2 as SMNVEV (reference sequence). CDR3 length: 14 residues. Trimming removed 6 bases from V and 6 bases from J, with 16 bases in between. Here the CDR3 DNA reads TGTGCCAGCAGCTCCCGCCGCTTTTCGGATACGCAGTATTTT. Translation gives CASSSRRFSDTQYF.

This clonotype was recorded a few times. The J gene is TRBJ2-3, the V gene TRBV5-1, with D possibly being TRBD1 or TRBD2 (5 bases each). The CDR3 runs to 15 residues. The V gene's germline CDR1 is SGHRS and CDR2 YFSETQ. V was pared by 2 bases and J by 10 bases, with 20 bases between. CDR3 bases: TGCGCCAGCAGCTTAACGTCGCCCTCCTCGGGGCCGCAGTATTTT. The encoded protein is CASSLTSPSSGPQYF.

The chain is built from TRBV14 and TRBJ1-4; TRBD1 might be the D (6 bases). The CDR3 totals 17 residues. Germline V lookup: CDR1 SGHDN, CDR2 FVKESK. V was pared by 4 bases and J by 4 bases, with 19 bases between. CDR3 bases: TGTGCCAGCAGCCGAAGGTCGATCAGGGGCTATAATGAAAAACTGTTTTTT. Translating it yields CASSRRSIRGYNEKLFF. Full variable domain (outside the CDR3, taken from reference TRBV14 and TRBJ1-4): EAGVTQFPSHSVIEKGQTVTLRCDPISGHDNLYWYRRVMGKEIKFLLHFVKESKQDESGMPNNRFLAERTGGTYSTLKVQPAELEDSGVYFCASSRRSIRGYNEKLFFGSGTQLSVL.

In this sample, this clonotype turned up many times. The chain is built from TRBV5-5 and TRBJ2-3; either TRBD1 or TRBD2 may fit D (6 bases each). Germline V gives CDR1 SGHKS, CDR2 YYEKEE (reference sequence). The CDR3 has 15 residues. Trimming removed 5 bases from V and 0 bases from J, with 13 bases in between. CDR3 DNA sequence: TGTGCCAGCAGGGGGGGACAAACCAGCACAGATACGCAGTATTTT. This translates into CASRGGQTSTDTQYF.

There are a few counts of this clonotype. CDR3 residues: CASSLEGSVYGYTF. CDR3 bases: TGTGCCAGCAGTTTGGAGGGGTCGGTCTATGGCTACACCTTC. The J gene is TRBJ1-2, the V gene TRBV28; tentative D call: TRBD1 (5 bases). From germline, CDR1 is MDHEN and CDR2 SYDVKM. CDR3 size: 14 residues. Trimming took 3 bases from V and 4 from J, leaving 12 bases between them.

The rearrangement uses TRBV7-9 and TRBJ1-2; no definite D call. The germline CDR1 and CDR2 sequences are SEHNR and FQNEAQ (reference sequence). With 2 bases removed from V and 4 bases from J, the gap between germline ends came to 11 bases. This CDR3 comprises 14 residues. CDR3 protein: CASSLSQAPYGYTF. The DNA for the CDR3 is TGTGCCAGCAGCTTATCCCAAGCTCCCTATGGCTACACCTTC.

This clonotype was observed many times. V and J are TRBV6-1 and TRBJ1-3; D is uncertain. V lost 3 bases to trimming and J lost 1 base, with 16 bases between them. Germline V CDR1 and CDR2: MNHNS, SASEGT. The CDR3 extends over 17 amino acids. In DNA, the CDR3 is TGTGCCAGCAGTGATATCCGACGCATGCCGTCTGGAAACACCATATATTTT. It specifies CASSDIRRMPSGNTIYF.

This clonotype was picked up one time. The chain employs TRBV18 and TRBJ2-1; 7 nucleotides align to TRBD2. Trimming removed 0 bases from V and 5 bases from J; junction bases left unmatched: 4. CDR3 length: 15 amino acids. CDR1 is KGHSH and CDR2 is LQKENI in the germline V gene. This CDR3 is CASSPPKRDNNEQFF. The CDR3, as DNA: TGTGCCAGCTCACCACCGAAGCGGGATAACAATGAGCAGTTCTTC.

The V gene is TRBV7-9, the J gene TRBJ1-2; the match to TRBD1 covers 9 bases. V was clipped by 7 bases and J by 2 bases; unmatched bases: 5. This CDR3 is 14 amino acids long. The V gene's germline CDR1 is SEHNR and CDR2 FQNEAQ (reference sequence). CDR3 sequence (DNA): TGTGCCAGCACCGTGGGACAGGGAAACTATGGCTACACCTTC. Its translation is CASTVGQGNYGYTF.

This clonotype occurred many times. This rearrangement joins TRBV5-1 to TRBJ2-7; 8 nucleotides match TRBD2. Looked up from germline, CDR1 is SGHRS and CDR2 is YFSETQ. The CDR3 sequence is 14 residues long. V was pared by 4 bases and J by 2 bases, with 5 bases of the junction left unmatched. The CDR3 sequence is CASSTGRGPYEQYF. CDR3 bases: TGCGCCAGCAGCACCGGGAGGGGACCCTACGAGCAGTACTTC.

This clonotype was found many times. Mismatch with germline at one junction end may stem from a read error. CDR3 nucleotide sequence: TGTGCCAGCAGCTTAGGGCAGGGAGTCGGTGAGCAGTTCTTC. Translation gives CASSLGQGVGEQFF. The rearrangement joins TRBV5-1 to TRBJ2-1; tentatively, D is TRBD1 or TRBD2 (5 bases each). The CDR3 length is 14 residues. Germline CDR1 reads SGHRS; CDR2 reads YFSETQ.

In its sample, this clonotype was seen many times. The genes are TRBV6-2 or TRBV6-3 and TRBJ2-7, with 9 bases identical to TRBD2. The V gene's germline CDR1 is MNHEY and CDR2 SVGEGT. Unmatched junction bases numbered 10, after V lost 4 bases and J lost 0 bases. CDR3 length: 17 amino acids. The CDR3 sequence is CASSSPRAGGNSYEQYF. CDR3 DNA sequence: TGTGCCAGCAGTTCCCCGAGGGCGGGAGGGAACTCCTACGAGCAGTACTTC.

This clonotype appeared many times. The V and J genes are TRBV27 and TRBJ2-7; tentative D call: TRBD2 (6 bases). Deletions cut 5 bases from V and 0 bases from J, with 14 bases between. Germline CDR1 MNHEY, CDR2 SMNVEV (reference sequence). This CDR3 is built from 15 residues. CDR3 bases: TGTGCCAGCAGTCATCGGGGGTCCTACTCCTACGAGCAGTACTTC. Its protein is CASSHRGSYSYEQYF.

This clonotype came up many times. V usage is TRBV11-2 and J usage is TRBJ2-3; 7 bases agree with TRBD2. The V gene's germline CDR1 is SGHAT and CDR2 FQNNGV. The CDR3 runs 17 residues. Trimming removed 1 base from V and 5 bases from J; junction bases left unmatched: 12. As DNA, the CDR3 is TGTGCCAGCAGCTTAGTGGAAGCGGTGCCGGGAGGAGATACGCAGTATTTT. Translating gives CASSLVEAVPGGDTQYF.

In its sample, this clonotype was seen many times. The V and J genes are TRBV27 and TRBJ2-1; D is uncertain. The length of the CDR3 is 19 residues. The V and J ends lost 1 base and 0 bases respectively, with 19 bases between them. Germline lookup yields CDR1 MNHEY and CDR2 SMNVEV (reference sequence). CDR3: CASSLFGASVVSSYNEQFF. In DNA, the CDR3 is TGTGCCAGCAGTTTATTCGGAGCTTCAGTCGTAAGCTCCTACAATGAGCAGTTCTTC.

This clonotype came up a few times. This chain links TRBV5-1 with TRBJ2-3; 11 nucleotides line up with TRBD2. CDR3 length: 17 residues. From germline, CDR1 is SGHRS and CDR2 YFSETQ. Trimming at V came to 8 bases and at J to 2 bases, leaving 13 bases not matched to a gene. The CDR3 reads CARDPLAGASNTDTQYF. DNA for the CDR3: TGCGCCAGAGATCCACTAGCGGGAGCCTCAAACACAGATACGCAGTATTTT.

This clonotype has at least ten counts. The rearrangement links TRBV3-1 to TRBJ1-1; D call uncertain. Deletions cut 4 bases from V and 1 base from J, with 10 bases between. CDR1 and CDR2 from the germline V gene are LGHDT and YNNKEL (reference sequence). The CDR3 spans 14 residues. CDR3 region: CASSPGDPNTEAFF. Written as DNA, the CDR3 is TGTGCCAGCAGCCCGGGAGATCCGAACACTGAAGCTTTCTTT.

This clonotype was observed at least ten times. The genes are TRBV20-1 and TRBJ2-5; no clear D. Germline CDR1 and CDR2: DFQATT and SNEGSKA (reference sequence). V lost 6 bases to trimming and J lost 11 bases, with 16 bases between them. The CDR3 runs 11 residues. The CDR3 DNA is TGCAGTGCAGGGTACCGCTCGTGGCAGTACTTC. Its translation: CSAGYRSWQYF.

This clonotype has more than one count but fewer than ten. The chain is built from TRBV19 and TRBJ2-7, with D unclear. Germline CDR1 LNHDA, CDR2 SQIVND (reference sequence). This CDR3 comprises 14 residues. The V end lost 4 bases, the J end lost 1 base, and 11 bases lay between the germline ends. In nucleotides, the CDR3 is TGTGCCAGTAGTACGGGCCCAAGATCCTACGAGCAGTACTTC. Translation: CASSTGPRSYEQYF.

There are many counts of this clonotype. The chain is built from TRBV12-3 or TRBV12-4 and TRBJ2-7, with D unclear. CDR3 length: 14 residues. Between the trimmed V and J ends, which lost 7 bases and 4 bases, there was a span of 17 bases. The CDR3 protein is CASNPGGGYYEQYF. The DNA of the CDR3 is TGTGCCAGCAACCCAGGTGGTGGGTATTACGAGCAGTACTTC.

V is TRBV6-1 and J is TRBJ1-4; perhaps TRBD1 as D (5 bases). The CDR3 is 13 amino acids. V lost 6 bases, J lost 6 bases, and 11 bases lay in between. Germline CDR1 is MNHNS and CDR2 is SASEGT. The chain's CDR3 is CASRQVADEKLFF. In DNA, the CDR3 is TGTGCCAGCAGACAGGTGGCTGATGAAAAACTGTTTTTT.

At least ten counts were recorded for this clonotype. J is TRBJ2-7 and V is TRBV20-1; 8 nucleotides align to TRBD1. Germline CDR1 and CDR2: DFQATT and SNEGSKA (reference sequence). The CDR3 totals 13 residues. Trimming removed 5 bases from V and 6 bases from J; junction bases left unmatched: 9. In DNA form, the CDR3 reads TGCAGTGCTTCTACAGGGGGTTACAGCGAGCAGTACTTC. This codes for CSASTGGYSEQYF.

The chain employs TRBV28 and TRBJ2-7; no clear D gene. Trimming pared 3 bases from V and 0 bases from J, leaving 12 bases between. This CDR3 comprises 15 residues. Germline CDR1 is MDHEN and CDR2 is SYDVKM. CDR3 loop: CASSFITISSYEQYF. The CDR3 coding sequence is TGTGCCAGCAGTTTCATCACGATCAGCTCCTACGAGCAGTACTTC.

The CDR3 bases are TGCAGCGTTGTAGCCTCTTTCCAAGAGACCCAGTACTTC. This codes for CSVVASFQETQYF. The chain carries TRBV29-1 and TRBJ2-5; no firm D call. In germline, CDR1 is SQVTM, CDR2 ANQGSEA. Between the trimmed V and J ends, which lost 4 bases and 1 base, there was a span of 10 bases. This CDR3 comprises 13 residues.

This clonotype was counted many times. The genes are TRBV28 and TRBJ2-7; possible D gene TRBD1, 5 bases. CDR1 is MDHEN, CDR2 SYDVKM, per germline. Trimming pared 2 bases from V and 0 bases from J, leaving 11 bases between. This CDR3 region has 15 residues. The DNA of the CDR3 is TGTGCCAGCAGTTTAGGGCCCAGGGCCTCCTACGAGCAGTACTTC. Amino acid sequence: CASSLGPRASYEQYF.

This clonotype appeared many times. V is TRBV3-1 and J is TRBJ1-3; possible D gene TRBD1, 5 bases. V was clipped by 3 bases and J by 0 bases, with 12 bases between them. In germline, CDR1 is LGHDT, CDR2 YNNKEL (reference sequence). CDR3 length: 16 amino acids. CDR3 nucleotides: TGTGCCAGCAGCCATACCGGGACGGACTCTGGAAACACCATATATTTT. Residues: CASSHTGTDSGNTIYF. Supplemented by reference TRBV3-1 and TRBJ1-3, the full variable domain reads DTAVSQTPKYLVTQMGNDKSIKCEQNLGHDTMYWYKQDSKKFLKIMFSYNNKELIINETVPNRFSPKSPDKAHLNLHINSLELGDSAVYFCASSHTGTDSGNTIYFGEGSWLTVV.

The chain uses TRBV19 and TRBJ1-1; D is perhaps TRBD1 (6 bases). CDR1 is LNHDA, CDR2 SQIVND, per germline (reference sequence). V shed 3 bases and J shed 6 bases, with 11 bases lying between them. The CDR3 extends over 13 amino acids. CDR3 coding DNA: TGTGCCAGTAGTATTACGAGACAGGCTGAAGCTTTCTTT. This gives the protein CASSITRQAEAFF.

This clonotype was detected ten times or more. V usage is TRBV7-9 and J usage is TRBJ2-3; D remains unclear. The CDR3 loop spans 16 amino acids. V was clipped by 2 bases and J by 3 bases, with 15 bases between them. CDR1 and CDR2 from the germline V gene are SEHNR and FQNEAQ (reference sequence). The DNA of the CDR3 is TGTGCCAGCAGCTTAATAGGTCGGCAGATTACAGATACGCAGTATTTT. It specifies CASSLIGRQITDTQYF.